Below, one T cell receptor (beta chain) is given with its context. Antigen specificity is unknown. The data derive from a study of Tregs in tolerant kidney transplant recipients. Overall study findings and caveats: Expanding Tregs on activated donor B cells appeared to best identify donor-specific TCRbeta clones. The small number of patients limits these findings pending further validation.

The table came from immunoSEQ multiplex PCR; TCRdb's copy has only in-frame clones and leaves some out. The repertoire includes tens of thousands of clones, about 89% of them detected once, and less than 0.75% sits in the top ten. CD4+CD25+CD127- Tregs, CD4+CD25- non-Tregs, CD4 and CD8 cells were sorted. Unmatched junction bases numbered 10, after V lost 7 bases and J lost 1 base. The CDR3 consists of 16 residues. Germline CDR1 reads SGHRS; CDR2 reads YFSETQ. V is TRBV5-1 and J is TRBJ2-1, with TRBD2 matching 8 bases. The sequencing sample was made of Tregs from blood. The clonotype comes from a human donor in good health. CDR3: CASSQWGGGSYNEQFF. In nucleotides, the CDR3 is TGCGCCAGCTCCCAATGGGGCGGGGGGTCCTACAATGAGCAGTTCTTC.